The 25 T cell receptor beta chains reported below all come from one sample, sequenced in a study of shared clonotypes between healthy human individuals. Sequencing was performed with immunoSEQ multiplex PCR; in TCRdb, only in-frame clones are kept and a portion is missing. Of roughly 810,000 clones in the sample, just over 95% were seen once. It was CD45RO-negative cells, positively selected for CCR7, that made up naive CD8 cells, with terminally differentiated effector memory CD45RA+ cells excluded. Sequenced input: naive CD8+ T cells sorted from blood. Every receptor here comes from a man aged 25-45 years in good health.

The genes are TRBV6-5 and TRBJ2-7, with D maybe TRBD1 (5 bases). V lost 5 bases and J lost 3, with 11 bases in between. This CDR3 is built from 13 residues. Germline CDR1 and CDR2: MNHEY and SVGAGI. CDR3 nucleotide sequence: TGTGCCAGCAGTCCAGCGACAGACTACGAGCAGTACTTC. This codes for CASSPATDYEQYF.

The gene calls are TRBV7-9 and TRBJ2-2; D call uncertain. V was pared by 10 bases and J by 7 bases, with 7 bases between. Germline V gene data show CDR1 as SEHNR and CDR2 as FQNEAQ (reference sequence). CDR3 size: 10 residues. The CDR3: CAIAIGELFF. The CDR3 region has the DNA TGTGCCATCGCGATCGGGGAGCTGTTTTTT.

The gene calls are TRBV7-8 and TRBJ2-3; D remains ambiguous. The CDR3 is 14 amino acids. The V and J ends lost 4 bases and 2 bases respectively, with 10 bases between them. Germline CDR1 reads SGHVS; CDR2 reads FQNEAQ. The CDR3 sequence: CASSYAGFTDTQYF. The CDR3, as DNA: TGTGCCAGCAGCTACGCAGGATTCACAGATACGCAGTATTTT.

This clone was detected only a few times. For the CDR3, the DNA is TGCAGCGTGGACCAGACTAGCGGGGAGGGGACCCAGTACTTC. Amino acids: CSVDQTSGEGTQYF. The chain has TRBV29-1 and TRBJ2-5, with 11 positions matching TRBD2. The junction had 10 bases not matched to a gene; V was cut back by 6 bases and J by 7 bases. From germline, CDR1 is SQVTM and CDR2 ANQGSEA. The CDR3 extends over 14 amino acids.

This chain connects TRBV10-3 to TRBJ2-1, with D possibly being TRBD1 or TRBD2 (5 bases each). The CDR3 consists of 18 residues. CDR1 is ENHRY, CDR2 SYGVKD, per germline. V lost 0 bases and J 0 bases, leaving 15 bases between the germline ends. As DNA, the CDR3 is TGTGCCATCAGTGAGTCACTAGGGGCATTGAGCTCCTACAATGAGCAGTTCTTC. This gives the protein CAISESLGALSSYNEQFF.

DNA for the CDR3: TGTGCCAGCAGTTTTTGGGGAATGGGGACTGAAGCTTTCTTT. This gives the protein CASSFWGMGTEAFF. The J gene is TRBJ1-1, the V gene TRBV27; no clear D. There are 14 residues in the CDR3. Germline loops: CDR1 MNHEY, CDR2 SMNVEV (reference sequence). The germline V and J ends were trimmed by 3 bases and 5 bases, with 13 bases remaining between them.

The chain joins TRBV29-1 to TRBJ2-1; no reliable D call. Germline loops: CDR1 SQVTM, CDR2 ANQGSEA. Trimming stripped 2 bases from V and 9 bases from J, with 5 bases between. The CDR3 loop spans 10 amino acids. The CDR3 region is CSVELFEQFF. CDR3 DNA: TGCAGCGTTGAACTGTTTGAGCAGTTCTTC.

This clone has a handful of counts. V is TRBV29-1 and J is TRBJ2-7, with TRBD1 identical over 7 bases. The CDR3 has 15 residues. Germline CDR1 is SQVTM and CDR2 is ANQGSEA. With 0 bases clipped from V and 0 bases from J, the junction kept 5 bases outside the gene matches. The chain's CDR3 is CSVEDQDRSSYEQYF. In DNA, the CDR3 is TGCAGCGTTGAAGATCAGGACAGGAGCTCCTACGAGCAGTACTTC.

The V gene is TRBV19, the J gene TRBJ1-1; 9 bases fit TRBD1. Germline V gene sequence: CDR1 LNHDA, CDR2 SQIVND (reference sequence). The CDR3 is made up of 15 amino acids. With V trimmed by 6 bases and J by 4 bases, 9 bases remained unmatched. The CDR3 bases are TGTGCCAGTAGCGTGGACAGGGGAATATTCACTGAAGCTTTCTTT. As protein: CASSVDRGIFTEAFF.

This clone came up once. The V and J genes are TRBV4-3 and TRBJ1-4, with 7 bases matching TRBD1. The J segment lost 4 bases and the V segment lost 4 bases, leaving 6 bases of the junction unmatched. The CDR3 is 15 amino acids. From germline, CDR1 is LGHNA and CDR2 YSLEER. The CDR3: CASSLGTANNEKLFF. In nucleotides, the CDR3 is TGCGCCAGCAGCCTTGGGACAGCAAATAATGAAAAACTGTTTTTT.

The rearrangement links TRBV13 to TRBJ2-3, with 7 nucleotides matching TRBD1. CDR3 length: 15 residues. Germline loops: CDR1 PRHDT, CDR2 FYEKMQ (reference sequence). V shed 3 bases, J shed 0 bases, and the junction held 3 bases outside the gene matches. The CDR3: CASSFRDSSTDTQYF. The CDR3 DNA follows: TGTGCCAGCAGCTTCCGGGACAGCAGCACAGATACGCAGTATTTT.

This rearrangement joins TRBV5-1 to TRBJ2-7, with 8 bases aligning to TRBD2. Germline CDR1 and CDR2: SGHRS and YFSETQ. This CDR3 region has 14 residues. Losses at the gene ends were 4 bases for V and 7 bases for J; bases not matched to a gene: 10. CDR3 sequence reads: CASSIGLAYEEQYF. In nucleotides, the CDR3 is TGCGCCAGCAGCATAGGACTAGCCTACGAGGAGCAGTACTTC.

CDR3: CASSLTTSGSLGNEQFF. The CDR3 bases are TGTGCCAGCAGTTTAACGACTAGCGGGTCATTAGGGAATGAGCAGTTCTTC. The chain recombines TRBV27 with TRBJ2-1, with 10 bases that match TRBD2. The J segment lost 7 bases and the V segment lost 2 bases, leaving 11 bases of the junction unmatched. This CDR3 spans 17 amino acids. CDR1 and CDR2 (germline): MNHEY, SMNVEV (reference sequence).

This CDR3 reads CASSYPRAGYNEQFF. CDR3 in DNA: TGTGCCAGCAGTTACCCCAGGGCTGGGTACAATGAGCAGTTCTTC. This chain connects TRBV6-5 to TRBJ2-1; perhaps TRBD1 as D (5 bases). V lost 2 bases and J 4 bases, leaving 12 bases between the germline ends. CDR3 size: 15 residues. The V gene's germline CDR1 is MNHEY and CDR2 SVGAGI.

The V and J genes are TRBV7-9 and TRBJ2-7; D ambiguous. In germline, CDR1 is SEHNR, CDR2 FQNEAQ (reference sequence). This CDR3 is built from 14 residues. The V gene lost 5 bases and the J gene lost 2 bases, with 13 bases spanning the gap. The CDR3 DNA reads TGTGCCAGCAGCGCCATCACCCGAGCCTACGAGCAGTACTTC. Its protein product is CASSAITRAYEQYF.

Here the CDR3 DNA reads TGTGCCAGCAGTTGGGAACAGGGTAATCAGCCCCAGCATTTT. Translated: CASSWEQGNQPQHF. The chain uses TRBV28 and TRBJ1-5; a weak D match, TRBD1 (6 bases). Per the germline V gene, CDR1 is MDHEN and CDR2 is SYDVKM. The CDR3 is made up of 14 amino acids. V shed 4 bases and J shed 4 bases, with 11 bases lying between them.

This clone appeared a single time. This chain uses TRBV29-1 with TRBJ1-4; 10 bases are a match to TRBD1. J gave up 7 bases and V 4 bases, and 3 bases lay outside the gene matches. CDR1 is SQVTM, CDR2 ANQGSEA, per germline. CDR3 length equals 13 residues. CDR3 protein: CSVVRDRGEKLFF. The CDR3 DNA sequence: TGCAGCGTTGTGCGGGACAGGGGTGAAAAACTGTTTTTT.

This clone came up once. This chain's CDR3 is CASSVPEGAPYNEQFF. DNA for the CDR3: TGTGCCAGCAGCGTACCTGAGGGGGCACCCTACAATGAGCAGTTCTTC. The chain employs TRBV9 and TRBJ2-1; 7 bases align to TRBD1. The CDR3 has 16 amino acids. V shed 1 base, J shed 2 bases, and the junction held 6 bases outside the gene matches. CDR1 and CDR2 (germline): SGDLS, YYNGEE.

This chain uses TRBV10-3 with TRBJ2-7; D is ambiguous. The length of the CDR3 is 13 residues. The V and J ends lost 2 bases and 0 bases respectively, with 5 bases between them. Per germline, CDR1 ENHRY and CDR2 SYGVKD. CDR3 DNA: TGTGCCATCAGTGAGCCGAGCTCCTACGAGCAGTACTTC. As protein: CAISEPSSYEQYF.

In its sample, this clone was seen once. The J gene is TRBJ1-1, the V gene TRBV7-8, with 7 bases matching TRBD1. Germline V CDR1 and CDR2: SGHVS, FQNEAQ. This CDR3 comprises 19 residues. The V segment lost 4 bases and the J segment 3 bases; nucleotides outside the gene matches: 20. As DNA, the CDR3 is TGTGCCAGCAGCTCCAGGGGGATAGGAGCGGGCAGAATATACACTGAAGCTTTCTTT. Protein sequence: CASSSRGIGAGRIYTEAFF.

The chain has TRBV7-9 and TRBJ2-7; 7 bases agree with TRBD1. Per the germline V gene, CDR1 is SEHNR and CDR2 is FQNEAQ (reference sequence). J lost 0 bases, V lost 4 bases, and 6 bases had no gene match. This CDR3 region has 15 residues. CDR3 region: CASSSTGQDSYEQYF. CDR3 sequence (DNA): TGTGCCAGCAGCTCGACCGGACAGGACTCCTACGAGCAGTACTTC.

On this clone itself: The same CDR3 can be traced to other DNA sequences in this sample. J is TRBJ2-1 and V is TRBV27, with 7 bases matching TRBD2. The CDR3 sequence is 15 residues long. J was trimmed by 6 bases and V by 1 base; bases with no gene match: 6. Germline V gives CDR1 MNHEY, CDR2 SMNVEV (reference sequence). As DNA, the CDR3 is TGTGCCAGCAGTTTATGGGAGGGACTTGGCAATGAGCAGTTCTTC. This codes for CASSLWEGLGNEQFF.

The chain uses TRBV28 and TRBJ2-7; D uncertain. This CDR3 region has 14 residues. Deletions cut 6 bases from V and 3 bases from J, with 15 bases between. The germline V gene encodes CDR1 MDHEN and CDR2 SYDVKM. The CDR3 here is CASSPTEIFYEQYF. The CDR3 DNA follows: TGTGCCAGCAGCCCGACCGAGATTTTCTACGAGCAGTACTTC.

CDR3 bases: TGCGCCAGCAGCTTGGGGCAAAGGGGAGAAAAACTGTTTTTT. It is translated as CASSLGQRGEKLFF. J is TRBJ1-4 and V is TRBV5-1; TRBD1 might be the D (5 bases). Trimming cost V 0 bases and J 8 bases, with 11 bases left between them. Germline loops: CDR1 SGHRS, CDR2 YFSETQ. This CDR3 is 14 amino acids long.

The rearrangement links TRBV5-5 to TRBJ2-7; unclear D gene. V gave up 0 bases and J gave up 6 bases, with 10 bases separating them. CDR3 length equals 13 residues. From germline, CDR1 is SGHKS and CDR2 YYEKEE (reference sequence). The CDR3 is CASSLGPILEQYF. The CDR3 DNA reads as TGTGCCAGCAGCTTGGGACCAATACTCGAGCAGTACTTC.